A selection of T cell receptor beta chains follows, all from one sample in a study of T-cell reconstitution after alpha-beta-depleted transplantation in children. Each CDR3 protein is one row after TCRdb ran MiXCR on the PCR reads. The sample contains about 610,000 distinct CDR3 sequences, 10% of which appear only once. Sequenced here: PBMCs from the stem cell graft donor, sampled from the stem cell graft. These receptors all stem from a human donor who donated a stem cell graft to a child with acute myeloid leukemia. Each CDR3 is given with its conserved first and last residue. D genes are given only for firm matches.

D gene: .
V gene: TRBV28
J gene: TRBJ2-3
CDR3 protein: CASGRGAGSTDTQYF

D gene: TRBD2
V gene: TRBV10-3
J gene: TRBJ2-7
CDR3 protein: CAISPGLAGYEQYF

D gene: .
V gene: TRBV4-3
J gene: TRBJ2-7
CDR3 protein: CASSQVAAGVHEQYF

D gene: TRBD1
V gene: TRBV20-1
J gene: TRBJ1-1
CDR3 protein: CSASPLGTGEVGMNTEAFF

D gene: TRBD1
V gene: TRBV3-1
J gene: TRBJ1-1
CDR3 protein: CASSLRTGGRTEAFF

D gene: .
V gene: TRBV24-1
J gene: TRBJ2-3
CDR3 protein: CATSDLPSGKDTDTQYF

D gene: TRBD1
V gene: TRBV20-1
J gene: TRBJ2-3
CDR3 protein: CSAVLGQGATDTQYF

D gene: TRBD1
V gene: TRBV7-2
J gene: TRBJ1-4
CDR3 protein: CASSLSPQGVREKLFF

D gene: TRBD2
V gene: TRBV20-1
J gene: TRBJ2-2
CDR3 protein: CCFSPTGGRFGTGELFF

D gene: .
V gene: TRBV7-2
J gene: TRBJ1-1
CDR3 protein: CASSLVFTSEAFF

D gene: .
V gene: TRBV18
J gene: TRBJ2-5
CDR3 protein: CASSPPGSPWQETQYF

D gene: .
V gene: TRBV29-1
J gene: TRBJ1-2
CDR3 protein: CSVEDAPPWGGYTF

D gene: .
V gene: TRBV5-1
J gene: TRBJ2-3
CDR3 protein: CASSLEGGAETQYF

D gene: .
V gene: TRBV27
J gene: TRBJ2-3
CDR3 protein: CASSLGRRGPDTQYF

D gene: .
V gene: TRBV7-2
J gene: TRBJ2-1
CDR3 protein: CASSLDASNEQFF

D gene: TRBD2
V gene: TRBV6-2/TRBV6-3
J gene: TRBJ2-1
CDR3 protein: CASSLLAGTREQFF

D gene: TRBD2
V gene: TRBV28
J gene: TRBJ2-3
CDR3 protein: CASRAPGLAAGDTQYF

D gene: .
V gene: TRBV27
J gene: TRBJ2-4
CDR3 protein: CASSSETRPNIQYF

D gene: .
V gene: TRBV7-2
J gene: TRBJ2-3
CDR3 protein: CASSSDFQVEYF

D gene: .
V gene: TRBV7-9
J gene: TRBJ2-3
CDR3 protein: CASSLVGDPDTQYF

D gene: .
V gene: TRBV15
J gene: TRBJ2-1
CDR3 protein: CATSSPNKNEQFF

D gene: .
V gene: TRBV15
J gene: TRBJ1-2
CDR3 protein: CATSLQGYGYTF

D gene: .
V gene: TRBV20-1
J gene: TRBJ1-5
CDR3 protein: CSARDLGQMGGQPQHF

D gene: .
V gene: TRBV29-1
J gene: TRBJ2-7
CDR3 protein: CSVAEGRGSPYEQYF

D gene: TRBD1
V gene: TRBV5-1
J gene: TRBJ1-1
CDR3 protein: CASSLRTGMNTEAFF

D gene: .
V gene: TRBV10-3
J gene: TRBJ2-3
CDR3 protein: CANRGQGVDTQYF

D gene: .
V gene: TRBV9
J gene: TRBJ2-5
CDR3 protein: CASSGSLRGETQYF

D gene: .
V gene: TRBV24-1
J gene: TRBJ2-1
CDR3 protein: CATSEAPPYNSYNEQFF

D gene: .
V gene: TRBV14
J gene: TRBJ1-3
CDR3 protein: CASSHPTPGSGISGNTIYF

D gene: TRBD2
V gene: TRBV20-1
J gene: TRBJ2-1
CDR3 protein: CSARVGTSGGYNEQFF

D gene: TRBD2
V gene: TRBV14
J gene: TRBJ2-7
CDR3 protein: CASSPPPSGSHYEQYF

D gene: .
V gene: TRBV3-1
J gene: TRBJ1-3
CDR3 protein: CASSRGDSGNTIYF

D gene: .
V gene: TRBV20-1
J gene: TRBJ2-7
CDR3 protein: CSAPTPGGTPEQYF

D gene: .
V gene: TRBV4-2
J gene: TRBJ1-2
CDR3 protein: CASSQDDPGGAVHGYTF

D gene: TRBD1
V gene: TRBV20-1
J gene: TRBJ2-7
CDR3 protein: CSARGKQGGHEQYF

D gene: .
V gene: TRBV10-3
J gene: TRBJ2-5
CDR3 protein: CAIGGSNAKETQYF

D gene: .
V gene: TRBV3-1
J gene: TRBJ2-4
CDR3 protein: CASSPQGAKNIQYF

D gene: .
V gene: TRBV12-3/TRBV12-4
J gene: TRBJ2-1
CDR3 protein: CASTGGQPSYNEQFF

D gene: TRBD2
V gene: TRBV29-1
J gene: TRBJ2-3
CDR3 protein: CSADGDPTSGRVDTQYF

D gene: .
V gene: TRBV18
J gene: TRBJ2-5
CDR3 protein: CASSPLSGETQYF

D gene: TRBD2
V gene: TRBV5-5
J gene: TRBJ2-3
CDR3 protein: CASSLDIAGGYTDTQYF

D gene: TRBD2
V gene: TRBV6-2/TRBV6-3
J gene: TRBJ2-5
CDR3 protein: CASSYGAGGIQETQYF

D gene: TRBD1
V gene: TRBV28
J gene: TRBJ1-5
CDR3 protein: CASSLFRRPGGNQPQHF

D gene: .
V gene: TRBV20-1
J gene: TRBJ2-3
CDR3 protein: CSASPLREQEDTQYF

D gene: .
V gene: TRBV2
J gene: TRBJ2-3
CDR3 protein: CASEKAGTVASTDTQYF

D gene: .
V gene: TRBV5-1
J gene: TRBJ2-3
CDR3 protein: CASSLVTGRGDTQYF

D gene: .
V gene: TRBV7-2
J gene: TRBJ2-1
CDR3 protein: CASSQTAGNNEQFF

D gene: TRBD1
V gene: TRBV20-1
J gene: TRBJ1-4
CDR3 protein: CSAPGQNNEKLFF

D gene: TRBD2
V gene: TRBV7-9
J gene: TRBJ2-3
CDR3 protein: CASSSLMTSGRTDTQYF

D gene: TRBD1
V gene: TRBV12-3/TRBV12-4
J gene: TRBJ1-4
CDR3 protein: CASSVDRVSEKLFF

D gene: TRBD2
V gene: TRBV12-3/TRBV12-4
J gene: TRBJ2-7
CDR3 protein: CASSPSGRAIDEQYF

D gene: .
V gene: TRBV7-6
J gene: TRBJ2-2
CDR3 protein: CASSLVRNTGELFF

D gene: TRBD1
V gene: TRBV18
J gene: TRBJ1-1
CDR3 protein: CASSPDRQGTEAFF

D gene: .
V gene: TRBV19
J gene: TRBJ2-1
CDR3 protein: CASSIPLVNEQFF

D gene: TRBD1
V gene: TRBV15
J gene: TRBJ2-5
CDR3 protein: CATSRQGAAQETQYF

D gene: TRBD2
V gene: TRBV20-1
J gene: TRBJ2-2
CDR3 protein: CSARDAAGGRELFF